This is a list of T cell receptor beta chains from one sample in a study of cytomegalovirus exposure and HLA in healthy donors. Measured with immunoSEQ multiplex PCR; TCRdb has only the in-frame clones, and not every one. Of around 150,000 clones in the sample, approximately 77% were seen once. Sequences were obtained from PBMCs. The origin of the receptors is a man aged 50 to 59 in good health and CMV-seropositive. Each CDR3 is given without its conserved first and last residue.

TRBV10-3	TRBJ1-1	AISPLAGQIMNTEAF
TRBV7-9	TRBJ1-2	ASSFIGRAINYGYT
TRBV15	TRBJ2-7	ATSRDRTGTPFEQY
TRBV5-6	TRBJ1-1	ASRVRGNTEAF
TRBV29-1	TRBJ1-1	SGRLNTEAF
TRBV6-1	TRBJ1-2	ASSGPTGSSENYGYT
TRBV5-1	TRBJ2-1	ASSLSGGRDEQF
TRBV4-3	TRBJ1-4	ASSQGAQVSNEKLF
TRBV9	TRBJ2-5	ASSVGGLAGGETQY
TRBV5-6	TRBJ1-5	ASSLGDQPQH
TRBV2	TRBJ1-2	ASSARGHPNYGYT
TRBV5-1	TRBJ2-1	ASSLVAGEAYNEQF